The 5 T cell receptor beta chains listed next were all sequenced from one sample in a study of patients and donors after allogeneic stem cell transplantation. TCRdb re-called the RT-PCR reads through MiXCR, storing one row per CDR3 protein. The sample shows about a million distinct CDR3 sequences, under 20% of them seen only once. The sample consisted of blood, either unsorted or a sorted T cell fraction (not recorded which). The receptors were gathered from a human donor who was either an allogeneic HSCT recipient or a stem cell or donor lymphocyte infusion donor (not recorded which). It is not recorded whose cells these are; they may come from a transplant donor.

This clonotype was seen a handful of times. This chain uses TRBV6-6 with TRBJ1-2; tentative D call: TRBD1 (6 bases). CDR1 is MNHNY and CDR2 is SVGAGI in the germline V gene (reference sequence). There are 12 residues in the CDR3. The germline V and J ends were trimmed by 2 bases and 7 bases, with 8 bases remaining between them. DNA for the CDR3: TGTGCCAGCAGTTACAAAGGGGGTGGCTACACCTTC. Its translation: CASSYKGGGYTF.

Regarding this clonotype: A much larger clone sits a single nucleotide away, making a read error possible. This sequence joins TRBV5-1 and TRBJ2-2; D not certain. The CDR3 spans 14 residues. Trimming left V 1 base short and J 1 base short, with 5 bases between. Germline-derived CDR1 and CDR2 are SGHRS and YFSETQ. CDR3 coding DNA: TGCGCCAGCAGCTTGTTTCAGAACACCGGGGAGCTGTTTTTT. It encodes CASSLFQNTGELFF.

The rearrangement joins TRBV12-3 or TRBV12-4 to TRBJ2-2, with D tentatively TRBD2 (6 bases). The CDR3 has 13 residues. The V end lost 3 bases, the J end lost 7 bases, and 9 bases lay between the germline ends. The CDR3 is CASSLVEGGELFF. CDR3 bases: TGTGCCAGCAGTTTGGTGGAGGGCGGGGAGCTGTTTTTT.

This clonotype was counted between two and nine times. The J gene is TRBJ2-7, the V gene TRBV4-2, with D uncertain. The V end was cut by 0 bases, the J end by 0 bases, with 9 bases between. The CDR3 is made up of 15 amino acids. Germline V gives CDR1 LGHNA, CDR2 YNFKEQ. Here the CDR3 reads CASSQEAVHSYEQYF. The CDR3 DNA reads TGTGCCAGCAGCCAAGAGGCGGTCCACTCCTACGAGCAGTACTTC.

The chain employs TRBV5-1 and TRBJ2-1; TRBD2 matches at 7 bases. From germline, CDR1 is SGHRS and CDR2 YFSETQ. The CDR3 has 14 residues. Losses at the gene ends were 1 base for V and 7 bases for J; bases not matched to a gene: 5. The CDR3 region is CASSLLLSGNEQFF. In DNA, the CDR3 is TGCGCCAGCAGCTTGCTACTTAGCGGGAATGAGCAGTTCTTC.